This paragraph covers one T cell receptor (beta chain) sequence. This sample is drawn from a study of blood T cell repertoires in COVID-19. Study context: Nucleic acid was either cDNA or gDNA, and it came from T cells, B-cell-depleted T cells, or PBMCs.

The V and J ends lost 5 bases and 0 bases respectively, with 7 bases between them. This CDR3 spans 13 amino acids. In the original workflow: Scientists estimated how many nucleated cells there were by amplifying reference gene primers. The repertoire was sequenced with immunoSEQ multiplex PCR; TCRdb's copy has only in-frame clones and lacks some. Clone size and the V and J calls come from that table; the DNA yielded D and trimming. The sample includes more than 200,000 clones, about 91% seen only once; the top ten take over 1.2%. The source is a man older than 75 with acute or convalescent COVID-19. The chain couples TRBV12-3 or TRBV12-4 to TRBJ1-1; D not certain. Material for sequencing was peripheral blood. This CDR3 is CASSPHLNTEAFF. CDR3 DNA sequence: TGTGCCAGCAGTCCCCACTTGAACACTGAAGCTTTCTTT.